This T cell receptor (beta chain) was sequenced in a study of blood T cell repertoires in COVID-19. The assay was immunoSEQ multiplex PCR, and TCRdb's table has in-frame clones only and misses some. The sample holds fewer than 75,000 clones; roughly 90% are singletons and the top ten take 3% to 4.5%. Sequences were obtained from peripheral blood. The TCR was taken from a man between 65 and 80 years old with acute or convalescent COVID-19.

The CDR3 DNA reads TGTGCCAGCAGCGTGGACAGGGGTGGCTACACCTTC. Its translation: CASSVDRGGYTF. The chain uses TRBV5-4 and TRBJ1-2, with 9 bases lining up with TRBD1. The ends lost 4 bases at V and 7 bases at J; junction bases unmatched: 2. Germline lookup yields CDR1 SGHNT and CDR2 YYREEE (reference sequence). CDR3 length: 12 amino acids.